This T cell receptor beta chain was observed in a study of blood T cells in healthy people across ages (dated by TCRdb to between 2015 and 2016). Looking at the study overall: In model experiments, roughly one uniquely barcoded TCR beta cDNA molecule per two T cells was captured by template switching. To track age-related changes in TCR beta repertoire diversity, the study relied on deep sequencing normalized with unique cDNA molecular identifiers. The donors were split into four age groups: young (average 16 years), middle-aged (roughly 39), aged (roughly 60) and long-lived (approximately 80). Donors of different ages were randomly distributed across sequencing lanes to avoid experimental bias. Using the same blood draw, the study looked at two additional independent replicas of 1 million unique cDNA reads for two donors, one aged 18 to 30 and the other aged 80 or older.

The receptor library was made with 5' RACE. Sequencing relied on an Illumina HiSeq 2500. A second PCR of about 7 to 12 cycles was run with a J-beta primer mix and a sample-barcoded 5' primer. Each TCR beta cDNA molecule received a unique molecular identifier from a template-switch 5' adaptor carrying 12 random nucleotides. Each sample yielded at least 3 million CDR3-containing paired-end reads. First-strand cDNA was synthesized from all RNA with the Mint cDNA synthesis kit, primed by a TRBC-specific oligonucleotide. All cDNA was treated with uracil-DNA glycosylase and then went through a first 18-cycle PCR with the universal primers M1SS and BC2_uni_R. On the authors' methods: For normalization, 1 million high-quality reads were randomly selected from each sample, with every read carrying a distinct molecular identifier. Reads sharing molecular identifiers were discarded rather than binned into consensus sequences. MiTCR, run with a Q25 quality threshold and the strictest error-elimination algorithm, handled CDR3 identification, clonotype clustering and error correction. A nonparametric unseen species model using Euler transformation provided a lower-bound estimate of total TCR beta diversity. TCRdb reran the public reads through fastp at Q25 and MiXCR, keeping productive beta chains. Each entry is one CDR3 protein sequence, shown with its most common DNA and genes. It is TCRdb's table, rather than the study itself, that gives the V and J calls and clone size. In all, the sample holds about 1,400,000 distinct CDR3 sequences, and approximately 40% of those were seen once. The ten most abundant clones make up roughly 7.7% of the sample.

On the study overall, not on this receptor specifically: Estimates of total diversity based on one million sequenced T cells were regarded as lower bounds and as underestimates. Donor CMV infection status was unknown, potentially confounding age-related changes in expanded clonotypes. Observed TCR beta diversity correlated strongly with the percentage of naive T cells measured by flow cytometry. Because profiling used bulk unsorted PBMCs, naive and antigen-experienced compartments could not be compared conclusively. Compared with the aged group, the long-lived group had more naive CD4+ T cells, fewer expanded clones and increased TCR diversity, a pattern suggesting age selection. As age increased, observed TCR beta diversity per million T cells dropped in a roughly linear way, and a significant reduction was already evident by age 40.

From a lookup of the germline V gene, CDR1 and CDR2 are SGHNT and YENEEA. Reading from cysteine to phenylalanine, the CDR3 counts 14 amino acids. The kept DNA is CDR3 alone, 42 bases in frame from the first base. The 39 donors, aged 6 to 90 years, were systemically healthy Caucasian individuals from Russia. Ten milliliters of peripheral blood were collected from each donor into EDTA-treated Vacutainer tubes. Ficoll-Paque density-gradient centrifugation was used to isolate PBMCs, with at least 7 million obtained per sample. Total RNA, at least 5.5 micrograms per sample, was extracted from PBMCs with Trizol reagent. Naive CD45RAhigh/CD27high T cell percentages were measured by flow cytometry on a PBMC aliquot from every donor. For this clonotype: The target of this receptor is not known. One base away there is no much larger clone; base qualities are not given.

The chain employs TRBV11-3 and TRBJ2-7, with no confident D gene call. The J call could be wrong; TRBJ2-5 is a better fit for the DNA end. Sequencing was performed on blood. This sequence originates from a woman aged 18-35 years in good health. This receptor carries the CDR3 CASSSQADAETQYF. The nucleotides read TGTGCCAGCAGCTCCCAGGCCGACGCTGAGACCCAGTACTTC.